The clone carrying this T cell receptor beta chain was detected once. This sample was taken from a study of blood T cell repertoires in COVID-19. Study background: Spain, Italy and the United States supplied samples that represented acute and convalescent COVID-19.

Trimming shortened V by 7 bases and J by 3 bases, and 16 bases separated the two germline ends. In germline, CDR1 is MDHEN, CDR2 SYDVKM. CDR3 length: 14 residues. The method was immunoSEQ multiplex PCR; TCRdb's version includes in-frame clones alone and lacks a portion of them. The sample holds over 200,000 clones; 84% are singletons and the top ten take about 4.4%. The J gene is TRBJ2-7, the V gene TRBV28, with no clear D. Input material: peripheral blood. This clonotype originated in a man aged 50-60 years with active or convalescent COVID-19. The CDR3, as DNA: TGTGCCAGCACCTCCATTGAGGCACTCTACGAGCAGTACTTC. This sequence encodes CASTSIEALYEQYF.